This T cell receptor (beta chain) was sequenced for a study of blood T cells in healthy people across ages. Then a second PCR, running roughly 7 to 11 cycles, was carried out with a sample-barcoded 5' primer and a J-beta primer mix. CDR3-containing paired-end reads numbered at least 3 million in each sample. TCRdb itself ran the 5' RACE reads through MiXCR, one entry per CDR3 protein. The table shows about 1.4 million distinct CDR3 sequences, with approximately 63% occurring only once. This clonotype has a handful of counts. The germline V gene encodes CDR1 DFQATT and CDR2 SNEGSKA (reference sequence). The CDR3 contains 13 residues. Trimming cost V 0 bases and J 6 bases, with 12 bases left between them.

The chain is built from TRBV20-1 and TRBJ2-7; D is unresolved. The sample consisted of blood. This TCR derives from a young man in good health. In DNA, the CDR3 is TGCAGTGCTAGAGATGCCTATAGTGGCGAGCAGTACTTC. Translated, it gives CSARDAYSGEQYF.